This T cell receptor beta chain was sequenced for a study of graft-versus-host responses after intestinal transplantation. Study in general: Every recipient had anti-thymocyte globulin induction and about three years of tacrolimus plus steroids.

About this clone itself: Antigen specificity is unknown.

Trimming cost V 2 bases and J 5 bases; bases outside gene matches: 3. The CDR3 is 14 residues long. Germline V lookup: CDR1 SEHNR, CDR2 FQNEAQ (reference sequence). Study outcomes and limitations: With peak circulating GvH clone levels came an association with early post-transplant HvG declines. Detection of GvH clones occurred in recipient marrow, and some had their first appearance in ileum or blood.

TCRdb keeps only in-frame clones here, not all; method: immunoSEQ multiplex PCR. In the table there are 20,000 to 30,000 clones, around 85% of which are singletons. The sequence was collected from a human patient who received an intestinal transplant, so some T cells may come from the graft donor. Material: PBMCs, obtained 450 to 480 days after intestinal transplant. The chain employs TRBV7-9 and TRBJ2-1; 7 nucleotides match TRBD1. The CDR3 nucleotides are TGTGCCAGCAGCTTACAGGGGGACGACAATGAGCAGTTCTTC. As protein: CASSLQGDDNEQFF.